This is a list of T cell receptor beta chains from one sample in a study of control samples from healthy donors and cancer patients. The repertoire was sequenced with immunoSEQ multiplex PCR; TCRdb's copy has only in-frame clones and lacks some. The table shows about 85,000 clones, with roughly 91% occurring only once. Material for sequencing was blood. The source is a woman aged 60-70 years in good health. Both conserved end residues are part of each CDR3.

V gene: TRBV28; J gene: TRBJ2-5; CDR3 length: 16; CDR3 protein: CASSLSPSAAQETQYF
V gene: TRBV7-2; J gene: TRBJ1-1; CDR3 length: 14; CDR3 protein: CASSLGHSNTEAFF
V gene: TRBV4-1; J gene: TRBJ2-7; CDR3 length: 15; CDR3 protein: CASSQLISGPYEQYF
V gene: TRBV7-9; J gene: TRBJ1-2; CDR3 length: 14; CDR3 protein: CASSRDRVLSGYTF
V gene: TRBV7-9; J gene: TRBJ1-3; CDR3 length: 15; CDR3 protein: CASSLSGSSGNTIYF
V gene: TRBV5-1; J gene: TRBJ2-7; CDR3 length: 14; CDR3 protein: CASSLEPTSYEQYF
V gene: TRBV4-2; J gene: TRBJ1-6; CDR3 length: 19; CDR3 protein: CASSQDPLLGSSYNSPLHF
V gene: TRBV5-1; J gene: TRBJ2-3; CDR3 length: 19; CDR3 protein: CASSHGLAGGLSGTDTQYF
V gene: TRBV18; J gene: TRBJ2-1; CDR3 length: 16; CDR3 protein: CASSPGLAFSYNEQFF
V gene: TRBV28; J gene: TRBJ1-2; CDR3 length: 15; CDR3 protein: CASTTQDRGREGYTF
V gene: TRBV12-3/TRBV12-4; J gene: TRBJ1-5; CDR3 length: 12; CDR3 protein: CASSTGQRPQHF
V gene: TRBV10-2; J gene: TRBJ2-1; CDR3 length: 15; CDR3 protein: CASSALYEAYNEQFF
V gene: TRBV24-1; J gene: TRBJ1-2; CDR3 length: 13; CDR3 protein: CATSRDLNYGYTF
V gene: TRBV7-3; J gene: TRBJ2-3; CDR3 length: 15; CDR3 protein: CASSLGGRSIDTQYF
V gene: TRBV28; J gene: TRBJ2-2; CDR3 length: 17; CDR3 protein: CASSWGGHNLNTGELFF
V gene: TRBV5-1; J gene: TRBJ1-1; CDR3 length: 14; CDR3 protein: CASSPGRLNTEAFF
V gene: TRBV7-9; J gene: TRBJ1-4; CDR3 length: 15; CDR3 protein: CASSTRTGGDEKLFF
V gene: TRBV2; J gene: TRBJ1-2; CDR3 length: 13; CDR3 protein: CASSEDGRGGYTF
V gene: TRBV2; J gene: TRBJ2-2; CDR3 length: 14; CDR3 protein: CASSITGTTGELFF